Sequencing of this T cell receptor (beta chain) was carried out in a study of monozygotic twins with inflammatory bowel disease. Study results and caveats: There was no support for any single strong signal or clonotype associated with IBD.

Looked up from germline, CDR1 is SGHTA and CDR2 is FQGNSA. The CDR3 totals 14 residues. TCRdb reanalyzed the 5' RACE reads, giving one entry per CDR3 protein sequence and no DNA. This specimen shows 110,000 or so distinct CDR3 sequences; the ten leading clones hold around an eighth. Of note for this clonotype: What it recognizes is unknown.

After skipping T cell sorting, the authors isolated total RNA from whole blood. The origin of this receptor is a human donor with ulcerative colitis or Crohn's disease, or a healthy co-twin of an affected twin (not recorded which). The chain couples TRBV7-2 to TRBJ2-1; TCRdb's D call of TRBD1 is untestable without DNA. The source material was blood. The CDR3 reads CASSPPGSDNEQFF.